The 26 T cell receptor beta chains in this list originate from one sample, sequenced in a study of shared clonotypes between healthy human individuals. The assay was immunoSEQ multiplex PCR, and TCRdb's table has in-frame clones only and misses some. This sample carries 2 million to 2.5 million clones, 85% to 95% of them seen once, and the ten largest clones take 0.37%. Sample: naive CD4+ T cells from PBMCs. The subset denotes: CD45RA+ positively selected. The receptors come from a man aged 18 to 30 in good health. Some clones in this sample may be carry-over from other donors' samples.

The rearrangement uses TRBV18 and TRBJ2-7; possibly TRBD2 for D (5 bases). V was cut by 5 bases and J by 3 bases, with 17 bases left in between. The CDR3 is 15 amino acids. The germline gives CDR1 KGHSH, CDR2 LQKENI. The CDR3: CASSRIEGKNYEQYF. DNA for the CDR3: TGTGCCAGCTCAAGGATAGAGGGCAAAAACTACGAGCAGTACTTC.

This rearrangement joins TRBV28 to TRBJ1-2; possible D gene TRBD1, 5 bases. Trimming pared 4 bases from V and 0 bases from J, leaving 15 bases between. Per germline, CDR1 MDHEN and CDR2 SYDVKM. The CDR3 covers 16 residues. The CDR3 loop is CASSYSRGATNYGYTF. The DNA of the CDR3 is TGTGCCAGCAGTTATTCAAGGGGCGCCACTAACTATGGCTACACCTTC.

The chain joins TRBV5-6 to TRBJ2-1, with D maybe TRBD1 (5 bases). The CDR3 spans 14 residues. The V and J ends lost 4 bases and 6 bases respectively, with 14 bases between them. From germline, CDR1 is SGHDT and CDR2 YYEEEE. CDR3 amino acids: CASSRLREFNEQFF. The CDR3 DNA sequence: TGTGCCAGCAGCCGCCTCAGGGAATTCAATGAGCAGTTCTTC.

The rearrangement joins TRBV5-5 to TRBJ1-1, with 9 bases fitting TRBD1. Germline values: CDR1 SGHKS, CDR2 YYEKEE (reference sequence). The CDR3 is 15 residues long. J was trimmed by 2 bases and V by 1 base; bases with no gene match: 3. The chain's CDR3 is CASSLRDRVNTEAFF. The CDR3 DNA sequence: TGTGCCAGCAGCTTGCGGGACAGGGTAAACACTGAAGCTTTCTTT.

V usage is TRBV27 and J usage is TRBJ1-1; no clear D gene. This CDR3 region has 15 residues. V lost 3 bases and J lost 5, with 16 bases in between. Germline CDR1 MNHEY, CDR2 SMNVEV (reference sequence). CDR3 amino acids: CASSFQGIGGTEAFF. The CDR3 DNA is TGTGCCAGCAGTTTTCAAGGTATTGGAGGTACTGAAGCTTTCTTT.

Worth noting for this clone: The conserved final phenylalanine or tryptophan is absent from the CDR3, which likely points to a read error. The chain uses TRBV5-6 and TRBJ1-2, with 10 bases fitting TRBD1. CDR3 length: 12 residues. CDR1 and CDR2 from the germline V gene are SGHDT and YYEEEE. The junction had 2 bases not matched to a gene; V was cut back by 4 bases and J by 8 bases. The CDR3 is CASSDRGQGYTL. CDR3 in DNA: TGTGCCAGCAGCGACAGGGGGCAGGGCTACACCCTC.

About this clone: This specimen includes other DNA sequences encoding the same CDR3. V gene TRBV5-1 combines with J gene TRBJ2-7, with a weak D call TRBD1 (7 bases). Germline V lookup: CDR1 SGHRS, CDR2 YFSETQ. CDR3 length equals 12 residues. The germline V and J ends were trimmed by 4 bases and 6 bases, with 11 bases remaining between them. DNA for the CDR3: TGCGCCAGCAGCCTGCAGGGGGGCGAGCAGTACTTC. Translation gives CASSLQGGEQYF.

The chain couples TRBV27 to TRBJ2-3, with 7 bases that match TRBD1. CDR1 and CDR2 from the germline V gene are MNHEY and SMNVEV (reference sequence). The length of the CDR3 is 15 residues. J gave up 0 bases and V 6 bases, and 6 bases lay outside the gene matches. In nucleotides, the CDR3 is TGTGCCAGCAGGCCCCGGACAGGAAGCACAGATACGCAGTATTTT. This gives the protein CASRPRTGSTDTQYF.

V gene TRBV2 combines with J gene TRBJ1-6, with TRBD1 as a possible D gene (5 bases). The CDR3 has 17 residues. Per germline, CDR1 SNHLY and CDR2 FYNNEI. Trimming shortened V by 4 bases and J by 4 bases, and 17 bases separated the two germline ends. The CDR3 here is CASSGGIGGEYNSPLHF. CDR3 sequence (DNA): TGTGCCAGCAGTGGGGGGATCGGCGGGGAATATAATTCACCCCTCCACTTT.

The chain uses TRBV5-4 and TRBJ2-3; weak D call: TRBD2 (6 bases). V lost 1 base and J lost 3, with 9 bases in between. The CDR3 is 14 residues long. The germline V gene has CDR1 SGHNT and CDR2 YYREEE (reference sequence). Here the CDR3 DNA reads TGTGCCAGCAGCTTGTACGCGGGGACAGATACGCAGTATTTT. Translation: CASSLYAGTDTQYF.

This chain connects TRBV7-8 to TRBJ1-2; a weak D match, TRBD1 (5 bases). CDR3 length: 16 amino acids. Germline V lookup: CDR1 SGHVS, CDR2 FQNEAQ. Trimming stripped 5 bases from V and 4 bases from J, with 20 bases between. The CDR3 sequence: CASSIRRDPSPYGYTF. CDR3 nucleotides: TGTGCCAGCAGCATCCGCCGGGACCCAAGCCCCTATGGCTACACCTTC.

The chain employs TRBV7-3 and TRBJ2-1, with 10 positions matching TRBD2. The CDR3 totals 17 residues. J lost 3 bases, V lost 4 bases, and 9 bases had no gene match. The germline V gene encodes CDR1 SGHTA and CDR2 FQGTGA. The CDR3 reads CASSSARSGRFYNEQFF. The CDR3 bases are TGTGCCAGCAGCTCGGCCCGTAGCGGGAGGTTCTACAATGAGCAGTTCTTC. Full variable domain (missing parts from reference TRBV7-3 and TRBJ2-1): GAGVSQTPSNKVTEKGKYVELRCDPISGHTALYWYRQSLGQGPEFLIYFQGTGAADDSGLPNDRFFAVRPEGSVSTLKIQRTERGDSAVYLCASSSARSGRFYNEQFFGPGTRLTVL.

The chain joins TRBV15 to TRBJ2-3, with 12 bases matching TRBD2. Germline CDR1 and CDR2: LNHNV and YYDKDF (reference sequence). The CDR3 is 17 amino acids. V shed 0 bases, J shed 6 bases, and the junction held 7 bases outside the gene matches. Here the CDR3 DNA reads TGTGCCACCAGCAGAGATAAAGGAACTAGCGGGAGGGATACGCAGTATTTT. It translates to CATSRDKGTSGRDTQYF.

The CDR3 DNA follows: TGTGCCAGCTCACTTAGGGCCACCCTCTATGGCTACACCTTC. It translates to CASSLRATLYGYTF. This chain connects TRBV18 to TRBJ1-2; D gene ambiguous. This CDR3 contains 14 residues. Germline V gene data show CDR1 as KGHSH and CDR2 as LQKENI. Trimming shortened V by 4 bases and J by 4 bases, and 13 bases separated the two germline ends.

In this sample, this clone turned up a few times. The J gene is TRBJ1-5, the V gene TRBV30, with D possibly matching TRBD1 (5 bases). This CDR3 region has 16 residues. With 0 bases removed from V and 0 bases from J, the gap between germline ends came to 12 bases. CDR1 and CDR2 from the germline V gene are GTSNPN and SVGIG (reference sequence). CDR3 residues: CAWSVGADNSNQPQHF. The DNA of the CDR3 is TGTGCCTGGAGTGTAGGGGCAGACAATAGCAATCAGCCCCAGCATTTT.

Note on this clone: Additional DNA sequences in this sample encode the identical CDR3. The chain joins TRBV25-1 to TRBJ2-7; 8 positions agree with TRBD1. The CDR3 contains 16 residues. V shed 2 bases, J shed 4 bases, and the junction held 10 bases outside the gene matches. The germline gives CDR1 MGHDK, CDR2 SYGVNS. The CDR3 DNA reads as TGTGCCAGCAGTGAAAGAAGGACAGGGCCCTCTTACGAGCAGTACTTC. Translating gives CASSERRTGPSYEQYF.

The chain combines TRBV5-4 with TRBJ2-2; 10 positions agree with TRBD2. Looked up from germline, CDR1 is SGHNT and CDR2 is YYREEE (reference sequence). V was clipped by 4 bases and J by 4 bases; unmatched bases: 1. This CDR3 region has 14 residues. For the CDR3, the DNA is TGTGCCAGCAGCCAGCGGGGGGGCACCGGGGAGCTGTTTTTT. Amino acid sequence: CASSQRGGTGELFF.

The DNA of the CDR3 is TGTGCCAGCAGCTTGGAGTTGGACAGGCGTGAAAAACTGTTTTTT. It is translated as CASSLELDRREKLFF. This chain uses TRBV5-4 with TRBJ1-4, with TRBD1 identical over 7 bases. Looked up from germline, CDR1 is SGHNT and CDR2 is YYREEE (reference sequence). CDR3 length: 15 residues. With V trimmed by 0 bases and J by 7 bases, 6 bases remained unmatched.

The chain has TRBV4-1 and TRBJ2-7, with 8 bases fitting TRBD2. Trimming took 1 base from V and 4 from J; bases not matched to a gene: 9. This CDR3 has 16 residues. Germline CDR1 and CDR2: MGHRA and YSYEKL. The CDR3 reads CASSQGQASGRYEQYF. For the CDR3, the DNA is TGCGCCAGCAGCCAAGGTCAGGCTAGCGGGCGGTACGAGCAGTACTTC.

The chain joins TRBV6-5 to TRBJ2-3; D tentatively reads TRBD1 or TRBD2 (5 bases each). Trimming took off 0 bases at V and 4 bases at J, with 11 bases between the two ends. The CDR3 has 15 residues. Germline V lookup: CDR1 MNHEY, CDR2 SVGAGI. The CDR3 region is CASSYSLRDADTQYF. The CDR3 coding sequence is TGTGCCAGCAGTTACTCGCTAAGGGACGCAGATACGCAGTATTTT.

This chain uses TRBV4-1 with TRBJ2-1, with D unclear. V lost 8 bases, J lost 7 bases, and 9 bases lay in between. Germline CDR1 reads MGHRA; CDR2 reads YSYEKL. The CDR3 covers 11 residues. The DNA for the CDR3 is TGCGCCAGCCGGCACGAGAATGAGCAGTTCTTC. As protein: CASRHENEQFF.

The rearrangement joins TRBV11-2 to TRBJ2-5; TRBD1 agrees at 9 bases. Germline assignment: CDR1 SGHAT and CDR2 FQNNGV. CDR3 length: 15 amino acids. V shed 5 bases, J shed 4 bases, and the junction held 8 bases outside the gene matches. The CDR3 spells CASSPLPGQGETQYF. CDR3 in DNA: TGTGCCAGCAGCCCTTTACCGGGACAGGGAGAGACCCAGTACTTC.

V usage is TRBV28 and J usage is TRBJ1-3, with D possibly matching TRBD1 (5 bases). The CDR3 totals 15 residues. Germline CDR1 reads MDHEN; CDR2 reads SYDVKM. Trimming took off 7 bases at V and 2 bases at J, with 15 bases between the two ends. The CDR3 reads CASTPQGLAGNTIYF. The DNA for the CDR3 is TGTGCCAGCACACCCCAGGGCTTAGCTGGAAACACCATATATTTT. Full variable domain (outside the CDR3, taken from reference TRBV28 and TRBJ1-3): DVKVTQSSRYLVKRTGEKVFLECVQDMDHENMFWYRQDPGLGLRLIYFSYDVKMKEKGDIPEGYSVSREKKERFSLILESASTNQTSMYLCASTPQGLAGNTIYFGEGSWLTVV.

The chain recombines TRBV19 with TRBJ1-5; D possibly corresponds to TRBD1 (5 bases). Germline assignment: CDR1 LNHDA and CDR2 SQIVND (reference sequence). The CDR3 contains 18 residues. Trimming took 4 bases from V and 0 from J, leaving 19 bases between them. The CDR3 sequence: CASSTGGLGKDSNQPQHF. In nucleotides, the CDR3 is TGTGCCAGTAGTACCGGGGGACTCGGGAAGGATAGCAATCAGCCCCAGCATTTT.

This chain joins TRBV28 and TRBJ2-1; no definite D call. The germline V gene encodes CDR1 MDHEN and CDR2 SYDVKM. V gave up 5 bases and J gave up 4 bases, with 18 bases separating them. This CDR3 is 16 amino acids long. The CDR3 reads CASSPNFWKGYNEQFF. CDR3 sequence (DNA): TGTGCCAGCAGTCCTAATTTCTGGAAAGGGTACAATGAGCAGTTCTTC.

The V and J genes are TRBV4-2 and TRBJ1-5, with D perhaps TRBD1 (6 bases). The CDR3 sequence is 15 residues long. Germline V gives CDR1 LGHNA, CDR2 YNFKEQ. V was cut by 4 bases and J by 5 bases, with 15 bases left in between. Here the CDR3 DNA reads TGTGCCAGCAGCCCGTCGGCAGGGGACCATCAGCCCCAGCATTTT. This gives the protein CASSPSAGDHQPQHF.